By sample share, the clone carrying this T cell receptor beta chain is medium-sized. Its cognate antigen is unknown. The V and J ends lost 4 bases and 4 bases, in that order; junction bases with no gene match: 6. Germline CDR1 and CDR2: SGHKS and YYEKEE (reference sequence). The CDR3 totals 15 residues. The source of the sample is a study of early T cells in non-severe SARS-CoV-2 infection. Study context: Chains were unpaired, as sequencing was done on bulk RNA from unsorted whole blood. Overall study results and limits: VDJdb-based annotation leaned toward anti-spike CD8 responses and missed private and CD4 specificities.

Each CDR3 protein is one row after TCRdb ran MiXCR on the 5' RACE reads. The table includes 60,000 to 70,000 distinct CDR3 sequences, roughly 10% detected once. The J gene is TRBJ2-3, the V gene TRBV5-5; 10 positions match TRBD2. The sample taken for sequencing was whole blood. This sequence was found in an adult who was a healthcare worker with PCR-confirmed SARS-CoV-2 infection or an uninfected control (not recorded which). The CDR3 DNA is TGTGCCAGCAGCCCAGCGGGAGGGCCCTCAGATACGCAGTATTTT. Its protein product is CASSPAGGPSDTQYF.